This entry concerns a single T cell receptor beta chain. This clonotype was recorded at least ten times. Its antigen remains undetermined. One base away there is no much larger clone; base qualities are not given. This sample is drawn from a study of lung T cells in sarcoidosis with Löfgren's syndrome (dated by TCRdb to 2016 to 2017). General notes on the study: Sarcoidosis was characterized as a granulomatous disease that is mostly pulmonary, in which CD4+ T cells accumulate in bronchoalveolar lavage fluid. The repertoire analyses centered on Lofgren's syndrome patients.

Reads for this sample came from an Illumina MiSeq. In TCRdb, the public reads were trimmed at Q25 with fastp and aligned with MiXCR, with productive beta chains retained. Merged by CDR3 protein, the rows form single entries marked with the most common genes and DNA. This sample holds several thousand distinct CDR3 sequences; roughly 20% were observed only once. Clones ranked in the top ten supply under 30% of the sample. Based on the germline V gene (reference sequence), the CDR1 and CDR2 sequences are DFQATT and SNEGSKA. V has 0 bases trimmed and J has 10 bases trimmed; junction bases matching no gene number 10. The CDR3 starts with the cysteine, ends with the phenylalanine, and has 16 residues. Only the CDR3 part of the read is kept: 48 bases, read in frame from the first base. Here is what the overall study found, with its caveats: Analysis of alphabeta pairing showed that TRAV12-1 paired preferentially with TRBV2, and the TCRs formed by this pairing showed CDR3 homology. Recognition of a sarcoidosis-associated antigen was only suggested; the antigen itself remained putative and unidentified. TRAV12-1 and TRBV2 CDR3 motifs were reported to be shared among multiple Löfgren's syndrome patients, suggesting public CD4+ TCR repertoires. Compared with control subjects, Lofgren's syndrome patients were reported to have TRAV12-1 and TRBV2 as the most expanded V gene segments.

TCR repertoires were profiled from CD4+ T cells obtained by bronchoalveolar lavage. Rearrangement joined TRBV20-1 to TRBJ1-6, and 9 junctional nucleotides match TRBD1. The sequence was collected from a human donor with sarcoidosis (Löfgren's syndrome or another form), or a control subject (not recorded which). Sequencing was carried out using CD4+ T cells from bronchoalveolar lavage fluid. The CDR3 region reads CSARDTGTGSRSPLHF. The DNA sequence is TGCAGTGCTAGAGATACGGGGACAGGGAGCAGGTCACCCCTCCACTTT.